This T cell receptor (beta chain) emerged from a study of blood T cell repertoires in COVID-19. In the study overall: Acute and convalescent COVID-19 samples came from the United States, Italy and Spain.

The CDR3 runs to 18 residues. Germline-derived CDR1 and CDR2 are SGHDN and FVKESK. J gave up 5 bases and V 4 bases, and 16 bases lay outside the gene matches. Per the study methods: Amplification of reference gene primers provided the estimated nucleated cell counts. Measured with immunoSEQ multiplex PCR; TCRdb has only the in-frame clones, and not every one. That table supplies the V and J calls and clone size; D and trimming were determined from the DNA. The sample carries 58,000 or so clones, less than 90% recorded once. The sequenced sample consisted of peripheral blood. The clonotype originates from a woman aged 70-85 years with active COVID-19. This sequence joins TRBV14 and TRBJ2-3; 9 nucleotides align to TRBD2. This CDR3 reads CASSPNSGSMFLGDTQYF. The CDR3 DNA reads TGTGCCAGCAGCCCAAATAGCGGGAGTATGTTTTTAGGAGATACGCAGTATTTT.